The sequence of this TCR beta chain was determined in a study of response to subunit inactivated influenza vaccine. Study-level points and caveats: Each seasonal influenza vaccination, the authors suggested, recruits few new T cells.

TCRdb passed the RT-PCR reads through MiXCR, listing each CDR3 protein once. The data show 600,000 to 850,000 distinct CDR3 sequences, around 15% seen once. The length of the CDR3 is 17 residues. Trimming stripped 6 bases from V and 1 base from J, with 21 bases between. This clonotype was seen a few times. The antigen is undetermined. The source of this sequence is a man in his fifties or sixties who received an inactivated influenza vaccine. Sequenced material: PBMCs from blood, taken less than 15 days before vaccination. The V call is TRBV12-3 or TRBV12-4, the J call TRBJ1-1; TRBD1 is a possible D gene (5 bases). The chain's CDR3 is CASRRRGDAVPNTEAFF. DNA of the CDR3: TGTGCCAGCAGACGTCGCGGGGACGCAGTCCCGAACACTGAAGCTTTCTTT.